Included here is one T cell receptor beta chain sequence, with context. The data derive from a study of CD8 T cells in Susac syndrome. Background on the study: When blood was collected, patients with Susac syndrome were therapy-naive, were taking corticosteroids, or were receiving intravenous immunoglobulin alone.

Germline loops: CDR1 DFQATT, CDR2 SNEGSKA (reference sequence). V dropped 4 bases and J dropped 0; count of bases not matched to a gene: 5. CDR3 length: 15 amino acids. Random hexamers were used to reverse transcribe the RNA input (about 0.5 to 1 ug). Via MiXCR, TCRdb re-called the immunoSEQ multiplex PCR reads, giving one row per CDR3 protein. The sample contains more than 100,000 distinct CDR3 sequences, under 96% of which appear only once. This clonotype originated in a human donor with Susac syndrome. The chain combines TRBV20-1 with TRBJ2-3; TRBD2 matches 9 bases. Input material: CD4+ T cells from PBMCs. CDR3 protein: CSAIPSGASTDTQYF. CDR3 sequence (DNA): TGCAGTGCTATCCCTAGCGGGGCTAGCACAGATACGCAGTATTTT.